This record looks at one TCR beta chain sequence and its context. About 0.45 to 1 ug RNA was reverse transcribed with random hexamers. TCRdb re-called the immunoSEQ multiplex PCR reads through MiXCR, storing one row per CDR3 protein. The sample shows around 80,000 distinct CDR3 sequences, roughly 95% of them seen only once. This entry is derived from a study of CD8 T cells in Susac syndrome. Study summary: There were Susac syndrome patients who were therapy-naive at blood draw, others on corticosteroids, and others on intravenous immunoglobulin alone.

The patients with Susac syndrome were individuals who fulfilled the recently defined diagnostic criteria for disease that was either definite or probable. The CDR3 contains 12 residues. The V gene's germline CDR1 is DFQATT and CDR2 SNEGSKA (reference sequence). Trimming took 4 bases from V and 3 from J; bases not matched to a gene: 1. The source of this sequence is a human donor with Susac syndrome. J is TRBJ2-5 and V is TRBV20-1; 8 positions match TRBD1. Sequenced input: CD8+ T cells from PBMCs. The CDR3 here is CSANRGEETQYF. Written as DNA, the CDR3 is TGCAGTGCTAACAGGGGGGAAGAGACCCAGTACTTC.